This TCR beta chain was obtained from a study of cytomegalovirus exposure and HLA in healthy donors. Germline loops: CDR1 SEHNR, CDR2 FQNEAQ (reference sequence). The CDR3 has 14 amino acids. On this clone itself: The germline gene is not matched at one end of the junction; a read error may be the cause.

The PCR had 60 Vbeta and 13 Jbeta primers. The method was immunoSEQ multiplex PCR; TCRdb's version includes in-frame clones alone and lacks a portion of them. Among fewer than 200,000 clones, around 80% were seen once, and the ten largest hold about 2.2%. V is TRBV7-9 and J is TRBJ2-7, with a possible D match to TRBD2 (5 bases). The TCR comes from a man between 35 and 55 years old in good health and CMV-seronegative. What was sequenced was PBMCs. CDR3 loop: CSSSLAGVAYEQYF. CDR3 DNA: TGTTCCAGCAGCTTAGCCGGGGTAGCCTACGAGCAGTACTTC.